This T cell receptor beta chain was observed in a study of blood T cell repertoires in COVID-19. Study details: Sites in the United States, Italy and Spain provided acute and convalescent COVID-19 samples. T cells, B-cell-depleted T cells, or PBMCs supplied cDNA or gDNA.

Produced via immunoSEQ multiplex PCR; TCRdb's table is partial and in-frame only. Found here are about 150,000 clones, over 70% of them singletons; the top ten hold around 0.62%. The germline V and J ends were trimmed by 0 bases and 9 bases, with 17 bases remaining between them. This CDR3 contains 15 residues. The germline V gene encodes CDR1 MGHRA and CDR2 YSYEKL. The chain couples TRBV4-1 to TRBJ1-2; D may be TRBD1 (5 bases). The receptor's source is a man in his 60s with acute or convalescent COVID-19. The sample was peripheral blood. The CDR3 coding sequence is TGCGCCAGCAGCCAAGATGGGGTCAAGGGGTATCGCTACACCTTC. This sequence encodes CASSQDGVKGYRYTF.